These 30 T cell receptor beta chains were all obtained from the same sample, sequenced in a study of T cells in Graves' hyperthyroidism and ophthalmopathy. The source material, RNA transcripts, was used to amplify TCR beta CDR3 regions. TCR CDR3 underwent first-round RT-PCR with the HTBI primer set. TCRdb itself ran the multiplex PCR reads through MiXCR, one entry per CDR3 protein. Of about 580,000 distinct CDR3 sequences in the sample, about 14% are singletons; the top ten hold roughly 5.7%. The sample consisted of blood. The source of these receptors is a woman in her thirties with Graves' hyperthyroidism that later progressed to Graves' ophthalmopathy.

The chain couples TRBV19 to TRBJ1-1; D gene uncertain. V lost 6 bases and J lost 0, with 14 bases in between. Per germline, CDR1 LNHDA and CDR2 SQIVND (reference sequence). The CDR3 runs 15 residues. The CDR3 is CASRPEGRMNTEAFF. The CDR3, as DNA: TGTGCCAGTAGACCTGAAGGACGGATGAACACTGAAGCTTTCTTT.

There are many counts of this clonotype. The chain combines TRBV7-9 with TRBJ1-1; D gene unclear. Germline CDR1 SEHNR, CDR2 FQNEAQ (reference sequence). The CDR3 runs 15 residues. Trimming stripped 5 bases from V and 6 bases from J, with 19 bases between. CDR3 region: CASSPKLRVSSEAFF. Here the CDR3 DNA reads TGTGCCAGCAGCCCTAAGCTGCGGGTTAGTTCTGAAGCTTTCTTT.

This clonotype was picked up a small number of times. The CDR3 region is CASSQDPGVGGPYNEQFF. The CDR3 bases are TGCGCCAGCAGCCAAGACCCCGGCGTGGGAGGCCCCTACAATGAGCAGTTCTTC. The chain is built from TRBV4-1 and TRBJ2-1; D is possibly TRBD2 (6 bases). Germline values: CDR1 MGHRA, CDR2 YSYEKL. There are 18 residues in the CDR3. The V end lost 0 bases, the J end lost 2 bases, and 17 bases lay between the germline ends.

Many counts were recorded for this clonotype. CDR3 amino acids: CASSLGPPTDYGYTF. The CDR3 DNA is TGTGCCAGCAGTTTAGGTCCCCCGACGGACTATGGCTACACCTTC. This chain connects TRBV27 to TRBJ1-2; D gene unclear. Trimming took 2 bases from V and 3 from J, leaving 13 bases between them. The CDR3 runs to 15 residues. Germline V lookup: CDR1 MNHEY, CDR2 SMNVEV (reference sequence).

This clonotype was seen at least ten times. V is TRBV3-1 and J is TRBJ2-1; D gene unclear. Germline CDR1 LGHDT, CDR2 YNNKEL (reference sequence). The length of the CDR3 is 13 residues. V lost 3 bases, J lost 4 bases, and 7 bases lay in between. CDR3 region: CASSHGYYNEQFF. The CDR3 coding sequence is TGTGCCAGCAGCCACGGTTATTACAATGAGCAGTTCTTC.

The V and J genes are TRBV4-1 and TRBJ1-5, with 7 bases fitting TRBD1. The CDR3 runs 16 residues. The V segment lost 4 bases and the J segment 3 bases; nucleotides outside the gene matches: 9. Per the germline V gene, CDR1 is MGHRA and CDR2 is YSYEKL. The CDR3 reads CASSPDPGQPNQPQHF. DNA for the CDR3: TGCGCCAGCAGCCCGGACCCGGGACAGCCCAATCAGCCCCAGCATTTT.

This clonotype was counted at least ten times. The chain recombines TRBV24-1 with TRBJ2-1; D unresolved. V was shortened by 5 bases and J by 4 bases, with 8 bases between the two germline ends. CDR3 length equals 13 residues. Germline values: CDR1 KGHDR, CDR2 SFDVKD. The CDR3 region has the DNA TGTGCCACCAGTGGACACGGGTACAATGAGCAGTTCTTC. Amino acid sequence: CATSGHGYNEQFF.

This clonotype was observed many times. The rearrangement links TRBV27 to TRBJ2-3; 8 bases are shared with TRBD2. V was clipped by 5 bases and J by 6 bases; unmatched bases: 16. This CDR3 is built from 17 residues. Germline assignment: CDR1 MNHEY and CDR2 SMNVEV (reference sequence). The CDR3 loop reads CASSPYLGLAVLDTQYF. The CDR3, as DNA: TGTGCCAGCAGTCCCTACCTCGGACTAGCCGTTTTGGATACGCAGTATTTT.

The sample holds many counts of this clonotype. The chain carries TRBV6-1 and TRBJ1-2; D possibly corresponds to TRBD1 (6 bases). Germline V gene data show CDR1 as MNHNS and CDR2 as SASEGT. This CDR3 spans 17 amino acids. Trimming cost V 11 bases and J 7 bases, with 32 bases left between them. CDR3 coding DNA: TGTGCCGGGCACAGGGACAATACCAGGGATTCAGTGGTTGGCTACACCTTC. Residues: CAGHRDNTRDSVVGYTF.

The CDR3 DNA follows: TGTGCCTGGAGTCGTTCTGGGCTTCTAGCGGGAGAGGTGAGCTCCTACGAGCAGTACTTC. As protein: CAWSRSGLLAGEVSSYEQYF. The chain employs TRBV30 and TRBJ2-7; 10 positions match TRBD2. Germline V CDR1 and CDR2: GTSNPN, SVGIG (reference sequence). This CDR3 has 20 amino acids. The V and J ends lost 2 bases and 0 bases, in that order; junction bases with no gene match: 19.

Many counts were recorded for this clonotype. The CDR3 region has the DNA TGTGCCACCAGCAGGGAGGACAGGGGAGGGAGAAATGAGCAGTTCTTC. It specifies CATSREDRGGRNEQFF. The chain has TRBV15 and TRBJ2-1, with 9 bases that match TRBD1. The length of the CDR3 is 16 residues. In germline, CDR1 is LNHNV, CDR2 YYDKDF (reference sequence). V trimming: 3 bases; J trimming: 7 bases; junction bases outside the gene matches: 10.

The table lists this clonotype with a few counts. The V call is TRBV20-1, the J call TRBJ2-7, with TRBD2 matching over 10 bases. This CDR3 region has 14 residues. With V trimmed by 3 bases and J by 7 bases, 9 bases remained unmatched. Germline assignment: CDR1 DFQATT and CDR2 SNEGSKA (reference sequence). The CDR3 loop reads CSARPLAGGAEQYF. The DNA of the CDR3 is TGCAGTGCTAGGCCGTTAGCGGGAGGCGCTGAGCAGTACTTC.

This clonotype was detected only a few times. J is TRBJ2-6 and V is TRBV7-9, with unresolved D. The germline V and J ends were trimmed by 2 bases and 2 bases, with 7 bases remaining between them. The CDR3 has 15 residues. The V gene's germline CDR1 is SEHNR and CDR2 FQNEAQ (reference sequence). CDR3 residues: CASSLSVTGANVLTF. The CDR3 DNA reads TGTGCCAGCAGCTTATCTGTGACTGGGGCCAACGTCCTGACTTTC.

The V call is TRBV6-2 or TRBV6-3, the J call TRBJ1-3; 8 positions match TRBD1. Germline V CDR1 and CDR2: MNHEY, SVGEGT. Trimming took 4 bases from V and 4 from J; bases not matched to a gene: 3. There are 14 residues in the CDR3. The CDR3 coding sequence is TGTGCCAGCAGTTCGGGACAGGAAGGAAACACCATATATTTT. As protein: CASSSGQEGNTIYF.

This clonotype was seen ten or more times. CDR3 sequence (DNA): TGTGCCAGCAGCCAGGCACGGGGACAGTCCACTGAAGCTTTCTTT. It yields the protein CASSQARGQSTEAFF. The V gene is TRBV3-1, the J gene TRBJ1-1; the match to TRBD1 covers 7 bases. The CDR3 loop spans 15 amino acids. Germline V lookup: CDR1 LGHDT, CDR2 YNNKEL (reference sequence). With V trimmed by 3 bases and J by 4 bases, 8 bases remained unmatched.

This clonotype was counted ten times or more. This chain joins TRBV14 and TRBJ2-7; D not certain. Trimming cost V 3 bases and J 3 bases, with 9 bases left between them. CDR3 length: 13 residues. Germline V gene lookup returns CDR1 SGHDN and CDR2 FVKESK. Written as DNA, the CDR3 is TGTGCCAGCAGCCATGCCGGATACTACGAGCAGTACTTC. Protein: CASSHAGYYEQYF.

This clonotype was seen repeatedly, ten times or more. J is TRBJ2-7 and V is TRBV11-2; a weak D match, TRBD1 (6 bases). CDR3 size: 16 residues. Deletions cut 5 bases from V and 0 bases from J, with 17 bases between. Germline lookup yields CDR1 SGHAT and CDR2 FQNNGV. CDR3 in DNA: TGTGCCAGCAGCACCCCTCCAGGGGAGTCCTCCTACGAGCAGTACTTC. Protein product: CASSTPPGESSYEQYF.

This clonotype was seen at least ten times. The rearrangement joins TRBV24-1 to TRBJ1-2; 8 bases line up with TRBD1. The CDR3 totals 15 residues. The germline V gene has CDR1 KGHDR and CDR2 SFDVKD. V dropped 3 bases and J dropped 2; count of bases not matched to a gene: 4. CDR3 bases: TGTGCCACCAGTGATGGGAGGACAGGGAACTATGGCTACACCTTC. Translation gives CATSDGRTGNYGYTF.

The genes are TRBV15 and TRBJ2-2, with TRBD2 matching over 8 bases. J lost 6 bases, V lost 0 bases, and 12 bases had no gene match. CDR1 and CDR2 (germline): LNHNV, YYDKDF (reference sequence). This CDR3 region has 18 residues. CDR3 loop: CATSRDPAGRASAGELFF. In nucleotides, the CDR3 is TGTGCCACCAGCAGAGATCCGGCCGGGAGGGCCTCGGCCGGGGAGCTGTTTTTT.

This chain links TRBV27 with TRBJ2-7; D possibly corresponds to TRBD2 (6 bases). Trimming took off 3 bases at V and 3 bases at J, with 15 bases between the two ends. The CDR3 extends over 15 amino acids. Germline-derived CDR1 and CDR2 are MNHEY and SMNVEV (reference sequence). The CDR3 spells CASSLLLRDVYEQYF. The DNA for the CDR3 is TGTGCCAGCAGTTTGCTTTTGCGGGACGTCTACGAGCAGTACTTC.

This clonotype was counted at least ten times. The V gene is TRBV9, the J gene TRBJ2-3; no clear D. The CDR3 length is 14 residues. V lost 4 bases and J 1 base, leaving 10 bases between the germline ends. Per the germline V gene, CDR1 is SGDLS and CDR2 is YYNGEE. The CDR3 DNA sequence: TGTGCCAGCAGCCCCTATTATGGCACAGATACGCAGTATTTT. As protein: CASSPYYGTDTQYF.

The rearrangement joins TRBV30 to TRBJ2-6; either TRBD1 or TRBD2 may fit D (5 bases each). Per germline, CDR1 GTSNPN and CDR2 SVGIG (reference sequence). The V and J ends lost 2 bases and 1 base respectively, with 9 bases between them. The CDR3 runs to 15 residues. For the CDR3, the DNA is TGTGCCTGGAGTCTGGGGGTGTCTGGGGCCAACGTCCTGACTTTC. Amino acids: CAWSLGVSGANVLTF.

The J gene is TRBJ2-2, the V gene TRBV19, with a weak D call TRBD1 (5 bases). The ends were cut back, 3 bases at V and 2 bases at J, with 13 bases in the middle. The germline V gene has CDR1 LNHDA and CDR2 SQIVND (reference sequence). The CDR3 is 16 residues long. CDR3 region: CASSILGTGNTGELFF. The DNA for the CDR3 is TGTGCCAGTAGTATTCTTGGTACAGGTAACACCGGGGAGCTGTTTTTT.

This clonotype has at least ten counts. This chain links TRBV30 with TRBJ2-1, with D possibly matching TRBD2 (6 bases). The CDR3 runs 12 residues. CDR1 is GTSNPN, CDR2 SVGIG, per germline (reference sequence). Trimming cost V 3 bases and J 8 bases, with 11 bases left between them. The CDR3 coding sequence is TGTGCCTGGAGGGAGGGCAGGCATGAGCAGTTCTTC. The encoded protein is CAWREGRHEQFF.

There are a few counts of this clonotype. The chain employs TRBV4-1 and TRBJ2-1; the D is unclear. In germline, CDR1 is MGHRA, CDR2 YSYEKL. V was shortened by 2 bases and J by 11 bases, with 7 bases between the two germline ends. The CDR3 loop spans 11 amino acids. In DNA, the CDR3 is TGCGCCAGCAGCCAACTAGGCCAGCAGTTCTTC. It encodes CASSQLGQQFF.

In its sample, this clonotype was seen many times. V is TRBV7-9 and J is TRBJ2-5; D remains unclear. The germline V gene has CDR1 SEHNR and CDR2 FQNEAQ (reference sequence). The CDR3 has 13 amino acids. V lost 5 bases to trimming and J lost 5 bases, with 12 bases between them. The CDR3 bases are TGTGCCAGCAGCCCCACGATTTCTGAGACCCAGTACTTC. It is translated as CASSPTISETQYF.

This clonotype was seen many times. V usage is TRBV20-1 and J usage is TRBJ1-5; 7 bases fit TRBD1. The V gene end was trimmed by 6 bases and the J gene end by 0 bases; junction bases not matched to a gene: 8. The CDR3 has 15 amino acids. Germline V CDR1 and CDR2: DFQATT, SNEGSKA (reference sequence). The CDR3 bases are TGCAGTGCCACGGACAGGAGAGATAGCAATCAGCCCCAGCATTTT. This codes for CSATDRRDSNQPQHF.

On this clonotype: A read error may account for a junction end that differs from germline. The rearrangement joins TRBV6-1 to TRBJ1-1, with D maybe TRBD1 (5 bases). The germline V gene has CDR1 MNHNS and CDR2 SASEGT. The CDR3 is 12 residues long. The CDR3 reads CAISGGETEAFF. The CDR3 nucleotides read TGTGCCATCAGTGGGGGGGAGACTGAAGCTTTCTTT.

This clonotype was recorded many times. In nucleotides, the CDR3 is TGTGCCAGTCTACAGGGTTTCAATCAGCCCCAGCATTTT. This sequence encodes CASLQGFNQPQHF. The rearrangement uses TRBV19 and TRBJ1-5; maybe TRBD1 (6 bases). The CDR3 covers 13 residues. With 8 bases removed from V and 3 bases from J, the gap between germline ends came to 11 bases. Germline V lookup: CDR1 LNHDA, CDR2 SQIVND (reference sequence).

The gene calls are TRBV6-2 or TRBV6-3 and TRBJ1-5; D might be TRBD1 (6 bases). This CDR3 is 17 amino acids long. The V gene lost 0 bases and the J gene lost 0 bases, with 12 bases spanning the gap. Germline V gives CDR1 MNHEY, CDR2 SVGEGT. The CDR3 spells CASSYSKWTDSNQPQHF. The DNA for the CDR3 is TGTGCCAGCAGTTACTCGAAATGGACAGATAGCAATCAGCCCCAGCATTTT.